The clone carrying this T cell receptor (beta chain) was seen a few times. Its antigen remains unknown. The data were taken from a study of regulatory T cells in long-lasting Graves disease. About the research overall: Newly diagnosed Graves' patients had taken antithyroid drugs under 3 months. Findings and limits, study-wide: For persistent Graves' patients, TCR diversity was lower than for newly diagnosed ones.

Time point specified: newly diagnosed GD, antithyroid drugs for less than 3 months. Extracted RNA from PBMCs served as the source of the TCR library. HTBI primers from iRepertoire and Arm-PCR of CDR3 regions yielded the TCR beta libraries. TCRdb re-called the multiplex PCR reads through MiXCR, storing one row per CDR3 protein. The table records about 540,000 distinct CDR3 sequences, approximately 13% of them present only once. V dropped 2 bases and J dropped 7 bases, with 9 bases sitting between them. From germline, CDR1 is SQVTM and CDR2 ANQGSEA. This CDR3 comprises 12 residues. The data also belong to a second study, concerning T cells in Graves' hyperthyroidism and ophthalmopathy. From that study: The model made its ophthalmopathy prediction, and onset followed a median about 6.8 months later.

The chain employs TRBV29-1 and TRBJ2-1; no definite D call. The clonotype comes from a man aged 30 to 45 with Graves disease. This specimen was peripheral blood mononuclear cells (PBMCs), taken at new diagnosis, from a patient treated with antithyroid drugs. The CDR3 loop is CSVEPQINEQFF. In DNA, the CDR3 is TGCAGCGTTGAACCTCAGATTAATGAGCAGTTCTTC.